These T cell receptor beta chains were read from a single sample in a study of memory CD8 T cells in hepatitis C reinfection. Sequenced by immunoSEQ multiplex PCR; TCRdb stores in-frame clones only, minus some. The sample carries 40,000 to 45,000 clones, approximately 90% recorded once. The sequencing sample was made of naive CD8+ T cells sorted from blood. The receptors originated from a man aged 18 to 30 with hepatitis C virus infection. Both conserved end residues are part of each CDR3. Fields, in order: J gene, V gene, D gene, clone size, CDR3 length, CDR3 DNA, CDR3 protein. The D gene is left open where the match is weak. Some rows mark clone size as missing; the rest say once, few, many or name a class of expanded clone.

J gene: TRBJ2-2
V gene: TRBV7-9
D gene: TRBD2
clone size: NA
CDR3 length: 15
CDR3 DNA: TGTGCCAGCACCCCCCCGGGGGGTAACACCGGGGAGCTGTTTTTT
CDR3 protein: CASTPPGGNTGELFF

J gene: TRBJ2-7
V gene: TRBV7-8
D gene: NA
clone size: NA
CDR3 length: 15
CDR3 DNA: TGTGCCAGCAGCCAAGGGAGTAGGGACACCTACGAGCAGTACTTC
CDR3 protein: CASSQGSRDTYEQYF

J gene: TRBJ1-3
V gene: TRBV9
D gene: NA
clone size: NA
CDR3 length: 16
CDR3 DNA: TGTGCCAGCAGCGTAGAAGGGGCGCTCTCTGGAAACACCATATATTTT
CDR3 protein: CASSVEGALSGNTIYF

J gene: TRBJ2-5
V gene: TRBV9
D gene: NA
clone size: NA
CDR3 length: 17
CDR3 DNA: TGTGCCAGCAGCCTTGGTTGGGCCGTAGATCGTACCGAGACCCAGTACTTC
CDR3 protein: CASSLGWAVDRTETQYF

J gene: TRBJ1-4
V gene: TRBV28
D gene: TRBD1
clone size: NA
CDR3 length: 16
CDR3 DNA: TGTGCCAGCAGCCCTCTTTTTCCAGGGGGCACAGAAAAACTGTTTTTT
CDR3 protein: CASSPLFPGGTEKLFF

J gene: TRBJ2-7
V gene: TRBV7-9
D gene: TRBD1
clone size: NA
CDR3 length: 16
CDR3 DNA: TGTGCCAGCAGCTATGGACAGGGGGTCGCTGCCTACGAGCAGTACTTC
CDR3 protein: CASSYGQGVAAYEQYF

J gene: TRBJ2-3
V gene: TRBV27
D gene: TRBD1
clone size: once
CDR3 length: 12
CDR3 DNA: TGTGCCAGCAGTTCGGGACAGAGTACGCAGTATTTT
CDR3 protein: CASSSGQSTQYF

J gene: TRBJ2-7
V gene: TRBV19
D gene: TRBD1
clone size: NA
CDR3 length: 14
CDR3 DNA: TGTGCCAGTAACGTCGGGACAGGGGACTACGAGCAGTACTTC
CDR3 protein: CASNVGTGDYEQYF

J gene: TRBJ2-6
V gene: TRBV6-1
D gene: NA
clone size: NA
CDR3 length: 15
CDR3 DNA: TGTGCCAGCAGTTCTCAGGGTCCTGGGGCCAACGTCCTGACTTTC
CDR3 protein: CASSSQGPGANVLTF

J gene: TRBJ2-7
V gene: TRBV10-1
D gene: NA
clone size: NA
CDR3 length: 13
CDR3 DNA: TGCGCCAGCAGTGAGCTTGACAGCTACGAGCAGTACTTC
CDR3 protein: CASSELDSYEQYF

J gene: TRBJ2-5
V gene: TRBV11-2
D gene: TRBD2
clone size: NA
CDR3 length: 16
CDR3 DNA: TGTGCCAGCAGCAACGGCGGTAGCGGGAGCCAAGAGACCCAGTACTTC
CDR3 protein: CASSNGGSGSQETQYF

J gene: TRBJ2-7
V gene: TRBV7-6
D gene: NA
clone size: NA
CDR3 length: 13
CDR3 DNA: TGTGCCAGCAGCTCCCGGAACAGCTACGAGCAGTACTTC
CDR3 protein: CASSSRNSYEQYF

J gene: TRBJ2-1
V gene: TRBV4-3
D gene: NA
clone size: NA
CDR3 length: 16
CDR3 DNA: TGCGCCAGCAGCCAAGACCCAGGGGACGTTTACAATGAGCAGTTCTTC
CDR3 protein: CASSQDPGDVYNEQFF

J gene: TRBJ2-7
V gene: TRBV7-9
D gene: NA
clone size: few
CDR3 length: 12
CDR3 DNA: TGTGCCAGCAGCTTAGGTCCGTCCGAGCAGTACTTC
CDR3 protein: CASSLGPSEQYF

J gene: TRBJ2-7
V gene: TRBV6-6
D gene: TRBD2
clone size: NA
CDR3 length: 15
CDR3 DNA: TGTGCCAGCAGCCAAGGGGGGACTAGACACTACGAGCAGTACTTC
CDR3 protein: CASSQGGTRHYEQYF

J gene: TRBJ2-7
V gene: TRBV10-1
D gene: NA
clone size: few
CDR3 length: 15
CDR3 DNA: TGCGCCAGCAGTGAGTCTTTGGGCCGTTCCTACGAGCAGTACTTC
CDR3 protein: CASSESLGRSYEQYF

J gene: TRBJ1-5
V gene: TRBV28
D gene: TRBD1
clone size: NA
CDR3 length: 15
CDR3 DNA: TGTGCCAGCAGCCTACGACAGGGTGCGGGTCAGCCCCAGCATTTT
CDR3 protein: CASSLRQGAGQPQHF

J gene: TRBJ1-1
V gene: TRBV6-5
D gene: NA
clone size: NA
CDR3 length: 12
CDR3 DNA: TGTGCCAGCAGTTACGGGGGGACTGAAGCTTTCTTT
CDR3 protein: CASSYGGTEAFF

J gene: TRBJ2-7
V gene: TRBV27
D gene: TRBD2
clone size: NA
CDR3 length: 17
CDR3 DNA: TGTGCCAGCAGTCGCTCCGGGACTAGCGGGAAGAAATACGAGCAGTACTTC
CDR3 protein: CASSRSGTSGKKYEQYF

J gene: TRBJ2-5
V gene: TRBV7-8
D gene: NA
clone size: NA
CDR3 length: 14
CDR3 DNA: TGTGCCAGCAGCTTAGCGATGGGGGGAGAGACCCAGTACTTC
CDR3 protein: CASSLAMGGETQYF

J gene: TRBJ1-1
V gene: TRBV6-6
D gene: TRBD1
clone size: NA
CDR3 length: 13
CDR3 DNA: TGTGCCAGCAGTTCAACAGGGGGCACTGAAGCTTTCTTT
CDR3 protein: CASSSTGGTEAFF

J gene: TRBJ2-1
V gene: TRBV2
D gene: TRBD1
clone size: NA
CDR3 length: 17
CDR3 DNA: TGTGCCAGCATCAGGGGGTGGGATATATCGGCGAACAATGAGCAGTTCTTC
CDR3 protein: CASIRGWDISANNEQFF

J gene: TRBJ2-5
V gene: TRBV10-2
D gene: NA
clone size: NA
CDR3 length: 17
CDR3 DNA: TGCGCCAGCAGTGAGTCAGGAGTTTCAGGGTTTGAGGAGACCCAGTACTTC
CDR3 protein: CASSESGVSGFEETQYF

J gene: TRBJ2-1
V gene: TRBV7-8
D gene: TRBD1
clone size: NA
CDR3 length: 12
CDR3 DNA: TGTGCCAGCAGCTCACAGGGGGGTGAGCAGTTCTTC
CDR3 protein: CASSSQGGEQFF

J gene: TRBJ2-7
V gene: TRBV11-2
D gene: NA
clone size: NA
CDR3 length: 13
CDR3 DNA: TGTGCCAGCAGCTCAGGGATACGCTACGAGCAGTACTTC
CDR3 protein: CASSSGIRYEQYF

J gene: TRBJ2-3
V gene: TRBV7-9
D gene: TRBD1
clone size: NA
CDR3 length: 15
CDR3 DNA: TGTGCCAGCAGCTTAGGGGGACAGGGCGCAGATACGCAGTATTTT
CDR3 protein: CASSLGGQGADTQYF

J gene: TRBJ2-1
V gene: TRBV7-2
D gene: TRBD1
clone size: once
CDR3 length: 15
CDR3 DNA: TGTGCCAGCAGCTCTGGGACAGGGAGTTGGAATGAGCAGTTCTTC
CDR3 protein: CASSSGTGSWNEQFF

J gene: TRBJ2-1
V gene: TRBV15
D gene: TRBD1
clone size: once
CDR3 length: 14
CDR3 DNA: TGTGCCACCAGCAGGGGACAGGGTATCAATGAGCAGTTCTTC
CDR3 protein: CATSRGQGINEQFF

J gene: TRBJ2-5
V gene: TRBV7-9
D gene: NA
clone size: NA
CDR3 length: 13
CDR3 DNA: TGTGCCAGCAGCGGGGGACTGCGGGAGACCCAGTACTTC
CDR3 protein: CASSGGLRETQYF

J gene: TRBJ1-5
V gene: TRBV6-5
D gene: NA
clone size: NA
CDR3 length: 14
CDR3 DNA: TGTGCCAGCGGTCGCGGGGGAGGTCTTCAGCCCCAGCATTTT
CDR3 protein: CASGRGGGLQPQHF

J gene: TRBJ2-1
V gene: TRBV28
D gene: TRBD2
clone size: NA
CDR3 length: 16
CDR3 DNA: TGTGCCAGCAGATCCTCCTTAGCGGGAATTTACAATGAGCAGTTCTTC
CDR3 protein: CASRSSLAGIYNEQFF

J gene: TRBJ2-1
V gene: TRBV10-3
D gene: TRBD2
clone size: NA
CDR3 length: 20
CDR3 DNA: TGTGCCATCAGTGAGTGGGGACTAGCGGGAGAGCCCCACTCCTACAATGAGCAGTTCTTC
CDR3 protein: CAISEWGLAGEPHSYNEQFF

J gene: TRBJ2-7
V gene: TRBV19
D gene: TRBD2
clone size: NA
CDR3 length: 13
CDR3 DNA: TGTGCCAGTAGTATTAGCGGGAGCTACGAGCAGTACTTC
CDR3 protein: CASSISGSYEQYF

J gene: TRBJ2-5
V gene: TRBV7-6
D gene: NA
clone size: NA
CDR3 length: 13
CDR3 DNA: TGTGCCAGCAGGAGGACATTACAAGAGACCCAGTACTTC
CDR3 protein: CASRRTLQETQYF

J gene: TRBJ2-5
V gene: TRBV28
D gene: NA
clone size: NA
CDR3 length: 16
CDR3 DNA: TGTGCCAGCAGTTTAGATACAGGGATGTGGCAAGAGACCCAGTACTTC
CDR3 protein: CASSLDTGMWQETQYF

J gene: TRBJ2-3
V gene: TRBV7-8
D gene: NA
clone size: NA
CDR3 length: 15
CDR3 DNA: TGTGCCAGCAGCTTAGGGTTACAGAGCACAGATACGCAGTACTTT
CDR3 protein: CASSLGLQSTDTQYF

J gene: TRBJ1-2
V gene: TRBV5-1
D gene: NA
clone size: NA
CDR3 length: 14
CDR3 DNA: TGCGCCAGCAGCTTACCCACAGGATCTGATGGCTACACCTTC
CDR3 protein: CASSLPTGSDGYTF

J gene: TRBJ1-4
V gene: TRBV7-9
D gene: NA
clone size: NA
CDR3 length: 15
CDR3 DNA: TGTGCCAGCAGCACGACGCAGGATCCTAATGAAAAACTGTTTTTT
CDR3 protein: CASSTTQDPNEKLFF

J gene: TRBJ2-3
V gene: TRBV7-8
D gene: TRBD1
clone size: NA
CDR3 length: 15
CDR3 DNA: TGTGCCAGCAGCCCCCGGGACAGGGTCCCAGATACGCAGTATTTT
CDR3 protein: CASSPRDRVPDTQYF

J gene: TRBJ2-1
V gene: TRBV15
D gene: NA
clone size: NA
CDR3 length: 14
CDR3 DNA: TGTGCCACCAGCAGTCGAGGGAATCCCGATGAGCAGTTCTTC
CDR3 protein: CATSSRGNPDEQFF

J gene: TRBJ2-1
V gene: TRBV7-9
D gene: TRBD2
clone size: NA
CDR3 length: 14
CDR3 DNA: TGTGCCAGCTGGGCTAGCGGGGAACTCAATGAGCAGTTCTTC
CDR3 protein: CASWASGELNEQFF

J gene: TRBJ2-1
V gene: TRBV29-1
D gene: NA
clone size: NA
CDR3 length: 13
CDR3 DNA: TGCAGCGTTGAGGGGACTGGATACAATGAGCAGTTCTTC
CDR3 protein: CSVEGTGYNEQFF

J gene: TRBJ1-1
V gene: TRBV4-3
D gene: NA
clone size: NA
CDR3 length: 15
CDR3 DNA: TGCGCCAGCAGCCAAGATTCCGGCGGAAACACTGAAGCTTTCTTT
CDR3 protein: CASSQDSGGNTEAFF

J gene: TRBJ2-7
V gene: TRBV28
D gene: TRBD1
clone size: NA
CDR3 length: 12
CDR3 DNA: TGTGCCAGCAGTGGGGACAGCTACGAGCAGTACTTC
CDR3 protein: CASSGDSYEQYF

J gene: TRBJ2-5
V gene: TRBV7-8
D gene: TRBD1
clone size: NA
CDR3 length: 15
CDR3 DNA: TGTGCCAGCAGCGCTTACCGGGACAGGCAAGAGACCCAGTACTTC
CDR3 protein: CASSAYRDRQETQYF

J gene: TRBJ2-1
V gene: TRBV7-2
D gene: NA
clone size: NA
CDR3 length: 15
CDR3 DNA: TGTGCCAGCAACCCCACTGTAAGTCTATACAATGAGCAGTTCTTC
CDR3 protein: CASNPTVSLYNEQFF

J gene: TRBJ2-5
V gene: TRBV21-1
D gene: NA
clone size: NA
CDR3 length: 8
CDR3 DNA: TGTGCCAGCAGCTCTTTCTACTTC
CDR3 protein: CASSSFYF

J gene: TRBJ2-1
V gene: TRBV19
D gene: NA
clone size: once
CDR3 length: 15
CDR3 DNA: TGTGCCAGTAGTATTTCGAGTTGGTCCTACAATGAGCAGTTCTTC
CDR3 protein: CASSISSWSYNEQFF

J gene: TRBJ2-6
V gene: TRBV2
D gene: NA
clone size: NA
CDR3 length: 14
CDR3 DNA: TGTGCCAGCCTTCCGGGGGTCGGGGCCAACGTCCTGACTTTC
CDR3 protein: CASLPGVGANVLTF

J gene: TRBJ1-2
V gene: TRBV11-2
D gene: TRBD1
clone size: NA
CDR3 length: 14
CDR3 DNA: TGTGCCAGCAGCTTAGAAGGGGGGACAGATGGCTACACCTTC
CDR3 protein: CASSLEGGTDGYTF

J gene: TRBJ2-1
V gene: TRBV7-8
D gene: TRBD2
clone size: NA
CDR3 length: 16
CDR3 DNA: TGTGCCAGCAGCTTGGGACTAGCGGTCTCCTACAATGAGCAGTTCTTC
CDR3 protein: CASSLGLAVSYNEQFF

J gene: TRBJ2-5
V gene: TRBV7-9
D gene: TRBD2
clone size: NA
CDR3 length: 16
CDR3 DNA: TGTGCCAGCAGCCGAAGCCTGCTAGCGGGAGTTGAGACCCAGTACTTC
CDR3 protein: CASSRSLLAGVETQYF

J gene: TRBJ2-3
V gene: TRBV9
D gene: TRBD2
clone size: NA
CDR3 length: 18
CDR3 DNA: TGTGCCAGCAGCCCCCGACCGACTAGCGGGAGCGGCACAGATACGCAGTATTTT
CDR3 protein: CASSPRPTSGSGTDTQYF